This T cell receptor beta chain was identified during a study of identical twins. Study-wide results and limits: Abundant beta clonotypes from cord blood bore fewer insertions; memory repertoires lacked this pattern. With beta out-of-frame sequences, excess sharing by twins was weaker.

There were only healthy Caucasians among the donors. After template switching added a universal primer site, the resulting cDNA carried unique molecular identifiers. TCRdb reanalysed the 5' RACE reads using MiXCR and keeps one entry per CDR3 protein. The table has around 230,000 distinct CDR3 sequences, roughly 10% seen once. This clonotype was detected a few times. What it recognizes is unknown. The CDR3 extends over 16 amino acids. Trimming left V 5 bases short and J 4 bases short, with 17 bases between. Germline lookup yields CDR1 SGHAT and CDR2 FQNNGV. Material for sequencing was memory (CD45RO+) T cells sorted from blood. This chain links TRBV11-2 with TRBJ1-4; a weak D match, TRBD1 (6 bases). This clonotype was sampled from a young woman in good health. The CDR3 sequence: CASSQRAGERNEKLFF. DNA for the CDR3: TGTGCCAGCAGCCAAAGGGCAGGGGAACGTAATGAAAAACTGTTTTTT. Full variable domain (rest looked up from reference TRBV11-2 and TRBJ1-4): EAGVAQSPRYKIIEKRQSVAFWCNPISGHATLYWYQQILGQGPKLLIQFQNNGVVDDSQLPKDRFSAERLKGVDSTLKIQPAKLEDSAVYLCASSQRAGERNEKLFFGSGTQLSVL.